The 10 T cell receptor beta chains reported below all come from one sample, sequenced in a study of blood T cells in healthy people across ages (dated by TCRdb to the mid-2010s). The library was built by means of 5' RACE. Instrument used: Illumina HiSeq 2500. A second PCR of about 6 to 11 cycles was run with a J-beta primer mix and a sample-barcoded 5' primer. The public sequencing data were trimmed at Q25 with fastp and processed into clonotypes with MiXCR by TCRdb, which kept only in-frame beta chains. Rows are unified per CDR3 protein, each entry keeping the most common DNA and genes. The sample contains hundreds of thousands of distinct CDR3 sequences, over 20% of them found a single time. The ten largest clones take up 3.6% of the sample. Sequencing was done on a sample of blood. These receptors were obtained from a man in his 70s in good health.

This clonotype came up once. The chain uses TRBV7-9 and TRBJ2-4; D is uncertain. The CDR3 runs 14 residues. Germline V gene sequence: CDR1 SEHNR, CDR2 FQNEAQ (reference sequence). V was trimmed by 5 bases and J by 2 bases, leaving 10 bases between them. The CDR3 DNA is TGTGCCAGCAGCGAAGGCCGGACCAAAAACATTCAGTACTTC. It encodes CASSEGRTKNIQYF.

This rearrangement joins TRBV19 to TRBJ1-2; 8 positions agree with TRBD1. Germline values: CDR1 LNHDA, CDR2 SQIVND (reference sequence). V shed 9 bases, J shed 7 bases, and the junction held 7 bases outside the gene matches. The CDR3 is made up of 12 amino acids. As DNA, the CDR3 is TGTGCCAGCGACGACAGGGGCTTTGGCTACACCTTC. Its protein product is CASDDRGFGYTF.

The chain links TRBV11-2 to TRBJ2-4; 7 bases match TRBD1. The junction had 2 bases not matched to a gene; V was cut back by 4 bases and J by 8 bases. This CDR3 has 12 residues. Germline-derived CDR1 and CDR2 are SGHAT and FQNNGV. The CDR3: CASSSQGYIQYF. In nucleotides, the CDR3 is TGTGCCAGCAGCTCACAGGGGTACATTCAGTACTTC. The complete variable domain, with remaining parts taken from reference TRBV11-2 and TRBJ2-4, reads EAGVAQSPRYKIIEKRQSVAFWCNPISGHATLYWYQQILGQGPKLLIQFQNNGVVDDSQLPKDRFSAERLKGVDSTLKIQPAKLEDSAVYLCASSSQGYIQYFGAGTRLSVL.

The genes are TRBV20-1 and TRBJ2-1; D may correspond to TRBD1 or TRBD2 (5 bases each). The J call may be wrong; the DNA end is better matched by TRBJ2-5. Germline CDR1 DFQATT, CDR2 SNEGSKA (reference sequence). The CDR3 runs to 12 residues. CDR3 amino acids: CSASLGVETQYF. In DNA, the CDR3 is TGCAGTGCTAGCTTGGGGGTGGAGACCCAGTACTTC.

This clonotype was detected a few times. The V gene is TRBV30, the J gene TRBJ1-4; D gene ambiguous. CDR3 length equals 14 residues. Looked up from germline, CDR1 is GTSNPN and CDR2 is SVGIG (reference sequence). Trimming took 0 bases from V and 7 from J, leaving 12 bases between them. The CDR3 region has the DNA TGTGCCTGGAGTGTAAACAGCGGTAGTGAAAAACTGTTTTTT. As protein: CAWSVNSGSEKLFF.

Notes on this clonotype: Its ends do not fully match the called genes, so a read error is possible. The chain carries TRBV2 and TRBJ2-3; 9 positions match TRBD1. Germline V gene lookup returns CDR1 SNHLY and CDR2 FYNNEI. This CDR3 has 14 amino acids. DNA for the CDR3: TGTGCCAGCAATGGACAGGGGACCACAGATACGCGGTATTTT. It specifies CASNGQGTTDTRYF.

This clonotype was observed at least ten times. CDR3 region: CAISDVETQYF. Here the CDR3 DNA reads TGTGCCATCAGTGACGTTGAGACCCAGTACTTC. V is TRBV10-3 and J is TRBJ2-5, with unresolved D. The CDR3 totals 11 residues. Germline V gives CDR1 ENHRY, CDR2 SYGVKD. The germline V and J ends were trimmed by 3 bases and 5 bases, with 4 bases remaining between them.

The CDR3 region is CSAVSVRDSYEQYF. CDR3 coding DNA: TGCAGTGCCGTGTCCGTCCGGGATTCCTACGAGCAGTACTTC. The rearrangement uses TRBV20-1 and TRBJ2-5; D may be TRBD2 (5 bases). The better agreement between TRBJ2-7 and the DNA end casts doubt on the J call. Per germline, CDR1 DFQATT and CDR2 SNEGSKA (reference sequence). The length of the CDR3 is 14 residues.

The chain links TRBV6-2 or TRBV6-3 to TRBJ2-7; tentative D call: TRBD2 (6 bases). The DNA end lines up better with TRBJ2-5; the J call may be wrong. CDR3 length: 13 amino acids. CDR1 and CDR2 from the germline V gene are MNHEY and SVGEGT. CDR3 DNA sequence: TGTGCCAGCAGGAGGACTATAGGAGAGACCCAGTACTTC. This sequence encodes CASRRTIGETQYF.

This clonotype was observed a few times. The chain combines TRBV3-1 with TRBJ2-7; TRBD2 is a possible D gene (5 bases). This CDR3 region has 13 residues. The germline V gene encodes CDR1 LGHDT and CDR2 YNNKEL (reference sequence). V was trimmed by 1 base and J by 7 bases, leaving 11 bases between them. The CDR3 spells CASSQGVGAEQYF. The CDR3 region has the DNA TGTGCCAGCAGCCAAGGGGTGGGAGCTGAGCAGTACTTC.